Presented here are 27 T cell receptor beta chains from one specimen sequenced in a study of blood T cell repertoires in COVID-19. The protocol was immunoSEQ multiplex PCR, while the TCRdb copy is restricted to in-frame clones and leaves out a portion. The repertoire consists of fewer than 250,000 clones, with 88% occurring once and the leading ten covering around 1.1%. Sequencing input: peripheral blood. The receptors shown here come from a man aged 25 to 40 with acute or convalescent COVID-19.

This chain links TRBV7-8 with TRBJ2-5, with D uncertain. The germline V and J ends were trimmed by 5 bases and 5 bases, with 6 bases remaining between them. Looked up from germline, CDR1 is SGHVS and CDR2 is FQNEAQ. CDR3 size: 11 residues. The CDR3 nucleotides read TGTGCCAGCAGCCTTATCGAGACCCAGTACTTC. It encodes CASSLIETQYF.

The J gene is TRBJ2-7, the V gene TRBV18, with 9 nucleotides matching TRBD1. The germline V gene has CDR1 KGHSH and CDR2 LQKENI. Trimming took 5 bases from V and 2 from J; bases not matched to a gene: 4. CDR3 length: 14 residues. The CDR3 sequence is CASSYGTGPYEQYF. The DNA of the CDR3 is TGTGCCAGCTCATACGGGACAGGGCCCTACGAGCAGTACTTC.

This clone occurred once. The genes are TRBV6-2 or TRBV6-3 and TRBJ2-7; TRBD2 agrees at 15 bases. V lost 5 bases and J lost 6; bases outside the gene matches: 5. This CDR3 comprises 15 residues. The V gene's germline CDR1 is MNHEY and CDR2 SVGEGT. CDR3 in DNA: TGTGCCAGCAGTAGGACTAGCGGGGGGGCTGCCGAGCAGTACTTC. This encodes CASSRTSGGAAEQYF.

This clone has just a few counts. The junction departs from germline at one end; a sequencing error may be responsible. This sequence joins TRBV6-2 or TRBV6-3 and TRBJ2-3; D is ambiguous. The CDR3 is 12 amino acids. CDR1 and CDR2 (germline): MNHEY, SVGEGT. The CDR3 here is CASSSPTNTQYF. Here the CDR3 DNA reads TGTGCCAGCAGTTCACCCACAAATACGCAGTATTTT.

CDR3 in DNA: TGTGCCAGCACCCGTACAGGGAGCGGAGAGACCCAGTACTTC. It is translated as CASTRTGSGETQYF. The chain combines TRBV7-9 with TRBJ2-5; maybe TRBD1 (6 bases). Germline values: CDR1 SEHNR, CDR2 FQNEAQ (reference sequence). V shed 7 bases and J shed 4 bases, with 16 bases lying between them. The length of the CDR3 is 14 residues.

The chain couples TRBV10-1 to TRBJ2-3, with TRBD2 matching over 10 bases. Looked up from germline, CDR1 is WNHNN and CDR2 is SYGVQD (reference sequence). Trimming removed 0 bases from V and 4 bases from J; junction bases left unmatched: 4. The CDR3 is 16 amino acids. CDR3 in amino acids: CASSESASGSADTQYF. The CDR3 DNA sequence: TGCGCCAGCAGTGAGTCGGCTAGCGGGAGTGCAGATACGCAGTATTTT.

The chain carries TRBV28 and TRBJ1-2, with TRBD1 as a possible D gene (5 bases). With 6 bases removed from V and 7 bases from J, the gap between germline ends came to 18 bases. This CDR3 is 14 amino acids long. Looked up from germline, CDR1 is MDHEN and CDR2 is SYDVKM. CDR3 sequence (DNA): TGTGCCAGCAGCATCCCGGGGAGGGGATCTGGCTACACCTTC. Its translation is CASSIPGRGSGYTF.

The chain combines TRBV3-1 (or the pseudogene TRBV3-2) with TRBJ1-1; 7 bases map to TRBD1. Per the germline V gene, CDR1 is LGHDT and CDR2 is YNNKEL (reference sequence). The CDR3 loop spans 14 amino acids. With V trimmed by 4 bases and J by 0 bases, 2 bases remained unmatched. CDR3 loop: CASSPGQMNTEAFF. The CDR3 nucleotides read TGTGCCAGCAGCCCGGGACAGATGAACACTGAAGCTTTCTTT.

The chain carries TRBV12-3 or TRBV12-4 and TRBJ2-7, with 7 bases that match TRBD1. After removal of 5 bases from V and 4 bases from J, the junction contained 2 bases not matched to a gene. The CDR3 is 12 amino acids. This chain's CDR3 is CASSPTGYEQYF. CDR3 sequence (DNA): TGTGCCAGCAGTCCGACAGGGTACGAGCAGTACTTC.

The chain joins TRBV5-1 to TRBJ2-1; the D gene is possibly TRBD1 (5 bases). In germline, CDR1 is SGHRS, CDR2 YFSETQ. There are 14 residues in the CDR3. V was pared by 0 bases and J by 6 bases, with 10 bases between. The chain's CDR3 is CASSLVQVGNEQFF. The CDR3 DNA sequence: TGCGCCAGCAGCTTGGTACAGGTGGGCAATGAGCAGTTCTTC.

J is TRBJ1-2 and V is TRBV6-6; D gene uncertain. The germline gives CDR1 MNHNY, CDR2 SVGAGI (reference sequence). This CDR3 has 9 amino acids. V was pared by 7 bases and J by 7 bases, with 4 bases between. CDR3 sequence (DNA): TGTGCCAGCAATAGTGGCTACACCTTC. This encodes CASNSGYTF.

This clone was picked up one time. The V call is TRBV7-9, the J call TRBJ2-7; possible D gene TRBD1, 5 bases. Germline V gives CDR1 SEHNR, CDR2 FQNEAQ (reference sequence). Trimming removed 5 bases from V and 3 bases from J, with 8 bases in between. There are 12 residues in the CDR3. The CDR3 loop is CASSRRDYEQYF. The DNA for the CDR3 is TGTGCCAGCAGCCGCAGGGACTACGAGCAGTACTTC. Supplemented by reference TRBV7-9 and TRBJ2-7, the full variable domain reads DTGVSQNPRHKITKRGQNVTFRCDPISEHNRLYWYRQTLGQGPEFLTYFQNEAQLEKSRLLSDRFSAERPKGSFSTLEIQRTEQGDSAMYLCASSRRDYEQYFGPGTRLTVT.

V gene TRBV4-2 combines with J gene TRBJ2-2; 8 bases are a match to TRBD2. The germline CDR1 and CDR2 sequences are LGHNA and YNFKEQ. The CDR3 covers 18 residues. V dropped 4 bases and J dropped 4; count of bases not matched to a gene: 14. Written as DNA, the CDR3 is TGTGCCAGCAGCCTGATGGCGCGGGGGGACTTACGCACCGGGGAGCTGTTTTTT. Its translation is CASSLMARGDLRTGELFF.

The CDR3 sequence: CASSPSSSGANVLTF. In DNA form, the CDR3 reads TGTGCCAGCAGCCCTTCCAGCTCTGGGGCCAACGTCCTGACTTTC. This chain joins TRBV5-5 and TRBJ2-6; D remains unclear. This CDR3 comprises 15 residues. V was trimmed by 4 bases and J by 0 bases, leaving 8 bases between them. CDR1 and CDR2 (germline): SGHKS, YYEKEE (reference sequence).

As regards this clone: In the same sample, other DNA sequences code for this CDR3. The chain is built from TRBV28 and TRBJ2-7; D gene unclear. CDR3 length: 12 residues. Per germline, CDR1 MDHEN and CDR2 SYDVKM. V lost 2 bases and J 4 bases, leaving 6 bases between the germline ends. The CDR3 coding sequence is TGTGCCAGCAGTTTAACCGGGTACGAGCAGTACTTC. Translating it yields CASSLTGYEQYF.

This CDR3 reads CATSRDRGDYGYTF. CDR3 sequence (DNA): TGTGCCACCAGCAGAGATAGGGGTGACTATGGCTACACCTTC. J is TRBJ1-2 and V is TRBV15; D possibly corresponds to TRBD1 (5 bases). This CDR3 region has 14 residues. CDR1 is LNHNV, CDR2 YYDKDF, per germline (reference sequence). Trimming removed 0 bases at V and 3 bases at J, with 8 bases between.

The CDR3 region is CASNPGTGAGNEQFF. The CDR3 region has the DNA TGCGCCAGCAACCCCGGGACAGGGGCAGGAAATGAGCAGTTCTTC. This rearrangement joins TRBV5-1 to TRBJ2-1; 10 positions match TRBD1. With V trimmed by 6 bases and J by 7 bases, 10 bases remained unmatched. This CDR3 is 15 amino acids long. From germline, CDR1 is SGHRS and CDR2 YFSETQ.

CDR3 region: CASSIPSNRRGYTF. In nucleotides, the CDR3 is TGTGCCAGCAGTATCCCATCAAACCGGCGGGGCTACACCTTC. This chain links TRBV5-6 with TRBJ1-2; no firm D call. V lost 5 bases and J lost 8, with 19 bases in between. The germline CDR1 and CDR2 sequences are SGHDT and YYEEEE. The CDR3 loop spans 14 amino acids.

Comments on this clone: One end of the junction fails to match germline, which may point to a read error. V is TRBV2 and J is TRBJ1-2, with D possibly being TRBD1 (6 bases). CDR3 length: 15 residues. Germline CDR1 is SNHLY and CDR2 is FYNNEI. CDR3 protein: CASSEAARSTGKLYF. The CDR3 DNA reads TGTGCCAGCAGTGAAGCTGCAAGATCGACAGGAAAGCTCTACTTC.

The chain links TRBV2 to TRBJ1-5, with 9 bases lining up with TRBD1. CDR1 SNHLY and CDR2 FYNNEI come from the germline V gene. Germline trimming cut 5 bases from V and 6 bases from J; bases unmatched to any gene: 5. This CDR3 is built from 14 residues. The CDR3 DNA reads as TGTGCCAGCAGTCCGGGACAGGGAGGTCAGCCCCAGCATTTT. Amino acid sequence: CASSPGQGGQPQHF.

The rearrangement links TRBV19 to TRBJ1-4; D is undetermined. The germline gives CDR1 LNHDA, CDR2 SQIVND (reference sequence). The CDR3 is 16 amino acids. V shed 7 bases and J shed 4 bases, with 19 bases lying between them. The CDR3 nucleotides are TGTGCCAGTAACGAGCTCGCGATCGGTAATAATGAAAAACTGTTTTTT. Amino acid sequence: CASNELAIGNNEKLFF.

The CDR3 spells CASSYRGGDTEAFF. CDR3 bases: TGTGCCAGCAGCTACAGGGGTGGGGACACTGAAGCTTTCTTT. This chain connects TRBV11-3 to TRBJ1-1; TRBD1 aligns across 7 bases. The CDR3 extends over 14 amino acids. Germline-derived CDR1 and CDR2 are SGHNT and YENEEA. Germline trimming cut 4 bases from V and 3 bases from J; bases unmatched to any gene: 5.

The J gene is TRBJ2-3, the V gene TRBV5-6, with TRBD1 matching 9 bases. Trimming at V came to 2 bases and at J to 2 bases, leaving 6 bases not matched to a gene. CDR1 and CDR2 (germline): SGHDT, YYEEEE. The length of the CDR3 is 16 residues. The DNA of the CDR3 is TGTGCCAGCAGCTTAAGGACAGGGGCCTCCACAGATACGCAGTATTTT. Residues: CASSLRTGASTDTQYF. The full variable domain, in which reference TRBV5-6 and TRBJ2-3 provide the parts outside the CDR3, is DAGVTQSPTHLIKTRGQQVTLRCSPKSGHDTVSWYQQALGQGPQFIFQYYEEEERQRGNFPDRFSGHQFPNYSSELNVNALLLGDSALYLCASSLRTGASTDTQYFGPGTRLTVL.

In the case of this clone: The sample carries other DNA sequences with the same CDR3. The genes are TRBV18 and TRBJ2-7; TRBD1 might be the D (6 bases). Germline CDR1 reads KGHSH; CDR2 reads LQKENI. The ends were cut back, 3 bases at V and 2 bases at J, with 11 bases in the middle. This CDR3 has 14 amino acids. CDR3 region: CASSPRDTTYEQYF. CDR3 DNA sequence: TGTGCCAGCTCACCTAGGGACACGACCTACGAGCAGTACTTC.

V usage is TRBV4-2 and J usage is TRBJ1-1; 7 nucleotides align to TRBD1. This CDR3 contains 14 residues. CDR1 is LGHNA and CDR2 is YNFKEQ in the germline V gene. V shed 5 bases, J shed 6 bases, and the junction held 9 bases outside the gene matches. The CDR3 loop is CASSSMQGDPEAFF. The DNA of the CDR3 is TGTGCCAGCAGCTCGATGCAGGGGGACCCTGAAGCTTTCTTT.

This clone showed up just once. This chain connects TRBV10-3 to TRBJ2-1; TRBD1 is a possible D gene (5 bases). The germline gives CDR1 ENHRY, CDR2 SYGVKD. This CDR3 is 17 amino acids long. Trimming took 2 bases from V and 2 from J, leaving 16 bases between them. The CDR3 region has the DNA TGTGCCATCAGTGAGCCCCAGGGCTTCCCTCCCTACAATGAGCAGTTCTTC. Amino acid sequence: CAISEPQGFPPYNEQFF.

The V gene is TRBV6-5, the J gene TRBJ2-7; TRBD2 matches 8 bases. The CDR3 length is 14 residues. Germline V gene lookup returns CDR1 MNHEY and CDR2 SVGAGI. Trimming cost V 4 bases and J 3 bases; bases outside gene matches: 5. CDR3 residues: CASSFGGGNYEQYF. The CDR3 bases are TGTGCCAGCAGTTTTGGCGGGGGGAACTACGAGCAGTACTTC.